This T cell receptor (beta chain) was sequenced during a study of T cells in Graves' hyperthyroidism and ophthalmopathy. TCR beta CDR3 regions were amplified from RNA transcripts. Primed by the HTBI set, a first-round RT-PCR was run on the TCR CDR3. TCRdb processed the multiplex PCR reads anew with MiXCR; each CDR3 protein has one entry. The table has roughly 650,000 distinct CDR3 sequences, about a sixth seen once. In this sample, this clonotype turned up many times. This TCR was recovered from a woman aged 40 to 50 with Graves' ophthalmopathy. Sequencing was performed on blood.

In DNA, the CDR3 is TGTGCCATCAGAGATACCGGGACAGAGAAAGCTTTCTTT. This sequence encodes CAIRDTGTEKAFF. V usage is TRBV10-3 and J usage is TRBJ1-1; 7 bases align to TRBD1. The CDR3 loop spans 13 amino acids. CDR1 and CDR2 (germline): ENHRY, SYGVKD. V was clipped by 6 bases and J by 9 bases; unmatched bases: 10.